This T cell receptor (beta chain) was found in a study of blood T cell repertoires in COVID-19. The CDR3 totals 14 residues. The V end was cut by 2 bases, the J end by 4 bases, with 8 bases between. CDR1 and CDR2 from the germline V gene are MNHEY and SMNVEV (reference sequence). Sequencing was performed with immunoSEQ multiplex PCR; in TCRdb, only in-frame clones are kept and a portion is missing. This sample has 120,000 to 150,000 clones, with roughly 89% found just once. The sample taken for sequencing was peripheral blood. The chain is built from TRBV27 and TRBJ2-2; D unresolved. The sequence was obtained from a woman in her 50s with acute or convalescent COVID-19. The CDR3 sequence is CASSLLDRTGELFF. The CDR3 region has the DNA TGTGCCAGCAGTTTACTAGATCGCACCGGGGAGCTGTTTTTT.